What follows describes a single T cell receptor (beta chain). The antigen is undetermined. TCR beta CDR3 sequences were amplified from RNA transcripts. The HTBI primer set served for first-round RT-PCR of the TCR CDR3. TCRdb used MiXCR to reprocess the multiplex PCR reads, holding one entry per CDR3 protein. This table holds about 770,000 distinct CDR3 sequences, 18% found once. Before ophthalmopathy appeared, progressors gave blood at initial hyperthyroidism diagnosis. The authors obtained PBMCs from more than 8 ml of fresh peripheral blood. The sample belongs to a study of T cells in Graves' hyperthyroidism and ophthalmopathy. Trimming took 5 bases from V and 2 from J; bases not matched to a gene: 8. Germline V gene data show CDR1 as WSHSY and CDR2 as SAAADI. This CDR3 spans 15 amino acids. Study-wide results and limits: Most expanded thyroid clonotypes above 0.001 recurred in blood. Ophthalmopathy and stable hyperthyroidism were told apart by a 13 V-J model.

The V and J genes are TRBV10-2 and TRBJ2-5; 7 nucleotides line up with TRBD1. The sequencing sample was made of blood. This sequence was found in a woman aged 45 to 65 with Graves' hyperthyroidism that later progressed to Graves' ophthalmopathy. This CDR3 reads CASSRARGYQETQYF. For the CDR3, the DNA is TGCGCCAGCAGTCGGGCCAGGGGGTATCAAGAGACCCAGTACTTC.